This TCR beta chain derives from a study of control samples from healthy donors and cancer patients. Measured with immunoSEQ multiplex PCR; TCRdb has only the in-frame clones, and not every one. The sample records 170,000 or so clones, about 94% being singletons. The sequenced material came from blood. The origin of this receptor is a woman aged 40 to 49 in good health.

As DNA, the CDR3 is TGTGCCAGCAGCTTAGATTCACCCCTCCACTTT. It translates to CASSLDSPLHF. J is TRBJ1-6 and V is TRBV7-2; D remains ambiguous. The germline V and J ends were trimmed by 1 base and 8 bases, with 0 bases remaining between them. CDR3 length equals 11 residues. Per germline, CDR1 SGHTA and CDR2 FQGNSA.